The 6 T cell receptor beta chains listed next were all sequenced from one sample in a study of blood T cells in healthy people across ages (dated by TCRdb to 2013 to 2016). The library was prepared using 5' RACE. TCRdb names Illumina HiSeq 2500 as the instrument used. A second PCR of 7 to 11 cycles was performed with a sample-barcoded 5' primer and a J-beta primer mix. TCRdb cleaned the public reads at Q25 with fastp, built clones with MiXCR and kept in-frame beta chains. Every CDR3 protein is listed once, alongside the most common genes and DNA of its rows. The table for this sample lists around 1,500,000 distinct CDR3 sequences; 25% to 30% of them were counted only once. The top ten clonotypes cover 7.7% of the sample. The specimen sequenced was blood. The origin of the receptors is a woman in her 30s in good health.

This rearrangement joins TRBV5-1 to TRBJ1-6; no firm D call. The CDR3 extends over 13 amino acids. Trimming stripped 4 bases from V and 7 bases from J, with 9 bases between. Germline lookup yields CDR1 SGHRS and CDR2 YFSETQ. DNA for the CDR3: TGCGCCAGCAGCGGAGGAGGGAATTCACCCCTCCACTTT. Its translation: CASSGGGNSPLHF.

The gene calls are TRBV7-9 and TRBJ2-7; D remains unclear. CDR1 SEHNR and CDR2 FQNEAQ come from the germline V gene (reference sequence). V was cut by 5 bases and J by 4 bases, with 18 bases left in between. The CDR3 is 15 residues long. For the CDR3, the DNA is TGTGCCAGCAGCCCCCTCGGCGTTTCTTCGTACGAGCAGTACTTC. Amino acid sequence: CASSPLGVSSYEQYF.

J is TRBJ2-5 and V is TRBV20-1, with 13 bases identical to TRBD2. The J call may be in error: the DNA end matches TRBJ2-7 better. The CDR3 extends over 16 amino acids. CDR1 is DFQATT and CDR2 is SNEGSKA in the germline V gene (reference sequence). The CDR3 DNA reads TGCAGTGCAACCGGGACTAGCGGGATTTTGGACTACGAGCAGTACTTC. Amino acid sequence: CSATGTSGILDYEQYF.

This clonotype was counted many times. The chain has TRBV29-1 and TRBJ2-7, with a weak D call TRBD2 (5 bases). CDR3 length: 12 amino acids. Trimming pared 6 bases from V and 7 bases from J, leaving 16 bases between. Germline CDR1 and CDR2: SQVTM and ANQGSEA. CDR3 sequence reads: CSVATPSGEQYF. DNA for the CDR3: TGCAGCGTCGCGACCCCCTCGGGAGAGCAGTACTTC.

This clonotype was seen a handful of times. This sequence joins TRBV20-1 and TRBJ2-3; 7 nucleotides agree with TRBD2. CDR3 length: 14 amino acids. V lost 5 bases to trimming and J lost 4 bases; unmatched junction nucleotides: 9. Per germline, CDR1 DFQATT and CDR2 SNEGSKA (reference sequence). The DNA of the CDR3 is TGCAGTGCTGCCATGACTAGCAGCGCAGATACGCAGTATTTT. Translation gives CSAAMTSSADTQYF.

On this clonotype: A much larger clone differs from this one at a single base, so this may be a read error. V is TRBV7-3 and J is TRBJ2-7; perhaps D is TRBD1 or TRBD2 (6 bases each). CDR1 and CDR2 (germline): SGHTA, FQGTGA. The CDR3 spans 20 residues. CDR3 coding DNA: TGTGCCGGCAGCTTAAACGGCCGGGGGAGGACTGGGGGCGAGCCCTACGAGCAGTACTTC. Encoded protein: CAGSLNGRGRTGGEPYEQYF.